This T cell receptor beta chain was retrieved from a study of cytotoxic CD8 clonotypes in ibrutinib-treated CLL. The CDR3 is made up of 15 amino acids. The V gene lost 6 bases and the J gene lost 0 bases, with 11 bases spanning the gap. In germline, CDR1 is SGHTA, CDR2 FQGTGA. As regards this clone: Its antigen remains unknown.

Investigators sourced approximately 2 micrograms of genomic DNA from cryopreserved PBMCs for TCR beta libraries. Clones were sequenced by immunoSEQ multiplex PCR, and TCRdb holds only the in-frame ones, with some missing. The profile shows some 200,000 clones, about four fifths of them singletons. General observations from the study: Collection times varied between progressing and sustained-remission patients.

This chain links TRBV7-3 with TRBJ2-2; D is perhaps TRBD1 (6 bases). The sequencing here drew on PBMCs, taken after 12 months of ibrutinib treatment. The sequence derives from a human donor with chronic lymphocytic leukemia. CDR3: CASSTGTTNTGELFF. As DNA, the CDR3 is TGTGCCAGCAGTACCGGGACAACGAACACCGGGGAGCTGTTTTTT. The whole variable domain, remainder taken from reference TRBV7-3 and TRBJ2-2, is GAGVSQTPSNKVTEKGKYVELRCDPISGHTALYWYRQSLGQGPEFLIYFQGTGAADDSGLPNDRFFAVRPEGSVSTLKIQRTERGDSAVYLCASSTGTTNTGELFFGEGSRLTVL.